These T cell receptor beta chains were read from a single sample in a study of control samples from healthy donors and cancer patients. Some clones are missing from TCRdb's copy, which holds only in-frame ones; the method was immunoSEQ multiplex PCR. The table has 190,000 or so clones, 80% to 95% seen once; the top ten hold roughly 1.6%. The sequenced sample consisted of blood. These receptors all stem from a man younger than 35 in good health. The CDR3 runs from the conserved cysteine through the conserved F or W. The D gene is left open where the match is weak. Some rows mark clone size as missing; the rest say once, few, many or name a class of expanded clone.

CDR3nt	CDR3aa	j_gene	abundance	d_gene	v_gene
TGCGCCAGCAGCGCTGACAGGGCCTATGGCTACACCTTC	CASSADRAYGYTF	TRBJ1-2	-	TRBD1	TRBV5-1
TGTGCCAGCAGCTTAGCAGAGCGGGGGGGCGTAGATACGCAGTATTTT	CASSLAERGGVDTQYF	TRBJ2-3	once	TRBD2	TRBV11-2
TGTGCTAGTGGTCGCCAGGGGGCCTATCAGCCCCAGCATTTT	CASGRQGAYQPQHF	TRBJ1-5	-	TRBD1	TRBV12-5
TGTGCCAGCAGCCAAGCACTAGCGTCGGGCACAGATACGCAGTATTTT	CASSQALASGTDTQYF	TRBJ2-3	-	TRBD2	TRBV4-2
TGTGCCAGCAGATGGGGCGGGGGAGAGTACACCGGGGAGCTGTTTTTT	CASRWGGGEYTGELFF	TRBJ2-2	-	TRBD2	TRBV2
TGTGCCAGCAGTTTAAACTGGGATCAGCCCCAGCATTTT	CASSLNWDQPQHF	TRBJ1-5	few	-	TRBV28
TGCGCCAGCAGCTTGTTTGGTCGCTACGAGCAGTACTTC	CASSLFGRYEQYF	TRBJ2-7	-	-	TRBV5-1
TGTGCCAGCAGAGCCGGCCTTTCCTTCTATGGCTACACCTTC	CASRAGLSFYGYTF	TRBJ1-2	-	-	TRBV6-5
TGTGCCAGCAGGTTCGGCGGGGGGGGAGATACGCAGTATTTT	CASRFGGGGDTQYF	TRBJ2-3	-	TRBD2	TRBV14
TGTGCCAGCAGCCCCTCGGAGGGAAGTAATTCACCCCTCCACTTT	CASSPSEGSNSPLHF	TRBJ1-6	-	-	TRBV3-1/TRBV3-2
TGTGCCAGTAGCCCATCAAGGGTTGTCACAGATACGCAGTATTTT	CASSPSRVVTDTQYF	TRBJ2-3	-	-	TRBV19
TGTGCCAGCAGCTTAGGGACCTCTGGAAACACCATATATTTT	CASSLGTSGNTIYF	TRBJ1-3	-	-	TRBV7-8
TGTGCCAGCAGCCAGCCGACAGGGAGGGGTGAAAAACTGTTTTTT	CASSQPTGRGEKLFF	TRBJ1-4	once	TRBD1	TRBV14
TGCGCCAGCAGCCAAGGCGGGGGGGGGCTGCCCGAGCAGTACTTC	CASSQGGGGLPEQYF	TRBJ2-7	once	TRBD2	TRBV4-1
TGTGCCAGCAGTTTGGGCAGGTCCGTCTATGGCTACACCTTC	CASSLGRSVYGYTF	TRBJ1-2	few	-	TRBV27
TGTGCCAGCAGTTTATCACGGGGGAACACTGAAGCTTTCTTT	CASSLSRGNTEAFF	TRBJ1-1	-	-	TRBV27
TGTGCCAGCAGTCCAGGGGGATTCGCCAAAAACATTCAGTACTTC	CASSPGGFAKNIQYF	TRBJ2-4	-	TRBD1	TRBV28
TGCAGTGCTAGTATAGCGGGGGCTCGATCGGGCACAGATACGCAGTATTTT	CSASIAGARSGTDTQYF	TRBJ2-3	-	TRBD2	TRBV20-1